One sample yielded the 16 T cell receptor beta chains listed below, sequenced in a study of CD8 T cells in ankylosing spondylitis. Study-wide results and caveats: A motif of under 10 highly homologous TCR beta variants was seen as apparently characteristic of ankylosing spondylitis blood.

The antigens for these receptors are not known. MiXCR, run by TCRdb on the 5' RACE reads, gives a single entry per CDR3 protein. The sample yields more than 500,000 distinct CDR3 sequences, approximately 5% seen once. Sequenced input: blood, either unsorted or a sorted T cell fraction (not recorded which). These receptors were obtained from a male donor with ankylosing spondylitis.

This clonotype was seen many times. The J gene is TRBJ1-6, the V gene TRBV5-6, with D unresolved. The germline CDR1 and CDR2 sequences are SGHDT and YYEEEE. Trimming cost V 1 base and J 10 bases, with 15 bases left between them. This CDR3 is built from 15 residues. CDR3 sequence (DNA): TGTGCCAGCAGCTTGTTCAGCGGTCCTTCCTCACCCCTCCACTTT. Translated, it gives CASSLFSGPSSPLHF.

There are many counts of this clonotype. The J gene is TRBJ1-1, the V gene TRBV5-1; perhaps TRBD1 as D (6 bases). The germline V and J ends were trimmed by 1 base and 1 base, with 17 bases remaining between them. The germline gives CDR1 SGHRS, CDR2 YFSETQ. The CDR3 spans 17 residues. The CDR3 DNA reads TGCGCCAGCAGCTTGAGAGGGATTGAACAGGGGAACACTGAAGCTTTCTTT. It encodes CASSLRGIEQGNTEAFF. The full variable domain, rest sourced from reference TRBV5-1 and TRBJ1-1, is KAGVTQTPRYLIKTRGQQVTLSCSPISGHRSVSWYQQTPGQGLQFLFEYFSETQRNKGNFPGRFSGRQFSNSRSEMNVSTLELGDSALYLCASSLRGIEQGNTEAFFGQGTRLTVV.

This chain links TRBV10-3 with TRBJ2-1; 12 positions agree with TRBD2. V shed 5 bases and J 9 bases; nucleotides not matched to a gene: 11. Germline CDR1 reads ENHRY; CDR2 reads SYGVKD. There are 16 residues in the CDR3. Here the CDR3 reads CAISPGTSGWAGEQFF. The CDR3, as DNA: TGTGCCATCAGTCCGGGGACTAGCGGGTGGGCGGGTGAGCAGTTCTTC.

The chain combines TRBV7-8 with TRBJ1-5, with D hard to call. The germline V gene encodes CDR1 SGHVS and CDR2 FQNEAQ. This CDR3 is 17 amino acids long. Between the trimmed V and J ends, which lost 2 bases and 0 bases, there was a span of 14 bases. CDR3 sequence: CASSLRSLLYSNQPQHF. The CDR3 DNA follows: TGTGCCAGCAGCTTACGCAGCCTTCTTTATAGCAATCAGCCCCAGCATTTT.

The sample holds many counts of this clonotype. The chain links TRBV11-2 to TRBJ2-6; maybe TRBD1 (6 bases). Germline values: CDR1 SGHAT, CDR2 FQNNGV. The V and J ends lost 0 bases and 0 bases respectively, with 12 bases between them. The CDR3 length is 18 residues. CDR3 in DNA: TGTGCCAGCAGCTTAGACCCTCAGGGGTTCTCTGGGGCCAACGTCCTGACTTTC. Its protein product is CASSLDPQGFSGANVLTF.

This clonotype was seen repeatedly, ten times or more. The rearrangement links TRBV5-1 to TRBJ2-1; a weak D match, TRBD2 (5 bases). Germline V CDR1 and CDR2: SGHRS, YFSETQ. The CDR3 extends over 16 amino acids. The V end was cut by 4 bases, the J end by 5 bases, with 19 bases between. CDR3 sequence reads: CASSPVAPGNDNEQFF. In nucleotides, the CDR3 is TGCGCCAGCAGCCCTGTGGCCCCCGGGAACGACAATGAGCAGTTCTTC.

This clonotype was counted many times. This chain uses TRBV3-1 with TRBJ1-5, with D maybe TRBD1 (5 bases). Germline V gene sequence: CDR1 LGHDT, CDR2 YNNKEL (reference sequence). Trimming left V 1 base short and J 6 bases short, with 10 bases between. The length of the CDR3 is 14 residues. CDR3 sequence: CASSQAAGGQPQHF. The CDR3 bases are TGTGCCAGCAGCCAAGCAGCGGGGGGTCAGCCCCAGCATTTT.

This clonotype was counted between two and nine times. The rearrangement links TRBV20-1 to TRBJ2-3; D call uncertain. The germline V gene encodes CDR1 DFQATT and CDR2 SNEGSKA (reference sequence). Between the trimmed V and J ends, which lost 6 bases and 4 bases, there was a span of 20 bases. The CDR3 has 15 residues. CDR3 sequence reads: CSATIPRTGADTQYF. Here the CDR3 DNA reads TGCAGTGCCACCATACCACGCACGGGCGCAGATACGCAGTATTTT.

This clonotype occurred many times. The chain couples TRBV10-1 to TRBJ2-3; D unresolved. CDR1 is WNHNN and CDR2 is SYGVQD in the germline V gene (reference sequence). The CDR3 is 12 residues long. Trimming removed 2 bases at V and 9 bases at J, with 9 bases between. The CDR3 region has the DNA TGCGCCAGCAGTGAGGACCTCCTGACGCAGTATTTT. Encoded protein: CASSEDLLTQYF.

This clonotype was counted at least ten times. The chain links TRBV5-6 to TRBJ1-1; 7 bases are a match to TRBD1. Germline assignment: CDR1 SGHDT and CDR2 YYEEEE. The CDR3 contains 15 residues. V shed 6 bases and J 9 bases; nucleotides not matched to a gene: 17. The DNA for the CDR3 is TGTGCCAGCATCCTACAGGGGATTGGTCTACTTAAAGCTTTCTTT. Its protein is CASILQGIGLLKAFF.

The sample holds many counts of this clonotype. The CDR3 sequence is CASSLVGTVDTEAFF. The CDR3 region has the DNA TGCGCCAGCAGCTTGGTTGGGACGGTGGACACTGAAGCTTTCTTT. This chain links TRBV5-1 with TRBJ1-1; TRBD1 might be the D (5 bases). This CDR3 contains 15 residues. From germline, CDR1 is SGHRS and CDR2 YFSETQ. Trimming took off 0 bases at V and 3 bases at J, with 12 bases between the two ends.

This clonotype has at least ten counts. V and J are TRBV20-1 and TRBJ1-2, with TRBD1 matching 9 bases. This CDR3 contains 16 residues. CDR1 and CDR2 (germline): DFQATT, SNEGSKA (reference sequence). The V segment lost 5 bases and the J segment 4 bases; nucleotides outside the gene matches: 14. The CDR3 DNA is TGCAGTGCTCTCCTCCGCACAGGGACAGGGAGCTATGGCTACACCTTC. It codes for CSALLRTGTGSYGYTF.

The J gene is TRBJ2-1, the V gene TRBV9, with 12 bases identical to TRBD2. Germline V gene lookup returns CDR1 SGDLS and CDR2 YYNGEE. This CDR3 comprises 17 residues. The J segment lost 7 bases and the V segment lost 1 base, leaving 9 bases of the junction unmatched. DNA for the CDR3: TGTGCCAGCAGCGTAAGGGGACTAGCGGGTTTCGGGAATGAGCAGTTCTTC. Its protein product is CASSVRGLAGFGNEQFF.

This clonotype was recorded at least ten times. The chain carries TRBV12-3 or TRBV12-4 and TRBJ2-3, with D uncertain. This CDR3 spans 12 amino acids. Trimming removed 6 bases from V and 2 bases from J, with 6 bases in between. CDR3 DNA: TGTGCCAGCAGCAGATACACAGATACGCAGTATTTT. Amino acid sequence: CASSRYTDTQYF.

This clonotype was seen repeatedly, ten times or more. This chain connects TRBV28 to TRBJ2-5; D is unclear. The CDR3 length is 11 residues. The germline V and J ends were trimmed by 8 bases and 1 base, with 5 bases remaining between them. Germline-derived CDR1 and CDR2 are MDHEN and SYDVKM. In nucleotides, the CDR3 is TGTGCCAGCTTCTTCCAAGAGACCCAGTACTTC. Translated: CASFFQETQYF.

This clonotype was seen repeatedly, ten times or more. V and J are TRBV20-1 and TRBJ2-7; 11 bases line up with TRBD2. CDR3 length equals 14 residues. V gave up 4 bases and J gave up 6 bases; unmatched junction bases: 8. Per the germline V gene, CDR1 is DFQATT and CDR2 is SNEGSKA (reference sequence). The CDR3 region is CSATHSGGAGEQYF. The CDR3 coding sequence is TGCAGTGCTACGCATAGCGGGGGGGCCGGCGAGCAGTACTTC.